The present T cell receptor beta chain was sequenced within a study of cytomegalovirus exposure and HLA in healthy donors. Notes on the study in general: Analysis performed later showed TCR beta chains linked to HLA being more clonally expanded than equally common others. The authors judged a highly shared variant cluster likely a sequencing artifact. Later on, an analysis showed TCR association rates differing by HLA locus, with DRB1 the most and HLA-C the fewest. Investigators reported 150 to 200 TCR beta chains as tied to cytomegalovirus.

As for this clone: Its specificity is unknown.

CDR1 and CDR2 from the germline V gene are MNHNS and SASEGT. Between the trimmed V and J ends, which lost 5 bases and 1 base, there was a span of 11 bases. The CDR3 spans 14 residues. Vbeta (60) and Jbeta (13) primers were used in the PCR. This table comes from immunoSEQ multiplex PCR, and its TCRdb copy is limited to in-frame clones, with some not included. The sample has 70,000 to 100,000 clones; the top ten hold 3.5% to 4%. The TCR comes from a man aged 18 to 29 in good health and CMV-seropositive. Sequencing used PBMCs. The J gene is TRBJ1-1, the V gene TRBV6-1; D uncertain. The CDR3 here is CASSTAAGNTEAFF. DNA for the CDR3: TGTGCCAGCAGTACCGCAGCAGGGAACACTGAAGCTTTCTTT.